This TCR beta chain derives from a study of OX40 agonist ivuxolimab in advanced cancers. Assay: immunoSEQ multiplex PCR; the TCRdb copy retains only in-frame clones and omits some. This sample has roughly 48,000 clones, with 80% to 90% found just once. The trim removed 2 bases at V and 3 bases at J, leaving 1 base unmatched. CDR1 is SGHRS, CDR2 YFSETQ, per germline. The CDR3 length is 13 residues. The chain recombines TRBV5-1 with TRBJ2-7; 8 bases agree with TRBD1. This TCR derives from an adult with an advanced solid tumor such as melanoma, head and neck, liver or kidney cancer. The sample here was CD4+ or CD8+ T cells sorted from blood, taken in a trial of the OX40 agonist ivuxolimab. For the CDR3, the DNA is TGCGCCAGCAGCTTTGACAGGGGCTACGAGCAGTACTTC. Encoded protein: CASSFDRGYEQYF.